The 7 T cell receptor beta chains below come from one sample, sequenced in a study of CD8 T cells in Susac syndrome. RNA, at about 0.45 to 1 ug, was reverse transcribed with random hexamers. Each CDR3 protein gets one entry after TCRdb re-called the immunoSEQ multiplex PCR reads with MiXCR. In the table there are fewer than 350,000 distinct CDR3 sequences, 65% to 90% of which are singletons. Sequences were obtained from CD8+ T cells from PBMCs. These receptors were obtained from a human donor with multiple sclerosis.

The V call is TRBV19, the J call TRBJ2-7; 8 bases agree with TRBD2. Germline CDR1 reads LNHDA; CDR2 reads SQIVND (reference sequence). The CDR3 totals 15 residues. Germline trimming cut 3 bases from V and 2 bases from J; bases unmatched to any gene: 6. DNA for the CDR3: TGTGCCAGTAGTATGGCAGCGGGAGTAACCTACGAGCAGTACTTC. Its translation: CASSMAAGVTYEQYF.

A word on this clonotype: The CDR3 does not close with the conserved phenylalanine or tryptophan, likely indicating a read error. The DNA is omitted, as the CDR3 cannot be located on it reliably, and the CDR3 follows TCRdb's listing. The chain links TRBV28 to TRBJ2-5; the tabulated D call, TRBD1, remains unverified against the DNA. CDR1 and CDR2 (germline): MDHEN, SYDVKM. The CDR3 is 11 amino acids in total, end residues counted. The chain's CDR3 is CASSSGQGKYL.

This clonotype was observed a few times. The chain carries TRBV19 and TRBJ2-1; TRBD2 agrees at 12 bases. The germline V gene has CDR1 LNHDA and CDR2 SQIVND (reference sequence). The junction had 8 bases not matched to a gene; V was cut back by 7 bases and J by 7 bases. The CDR3 has 15 residues. The CDR3 sequence is CASTLLAGGGNEQFF. In nucleotides, the CDR3 is TGTGCCAGTACCTTGCTAGCGGGAGGGGGGAATGAGCAGTTCTTC.

The genes are TRBV12-3 or TRBV12-4 and TRBJ2-5, with TRBD2 matching 11 bases. The CDR3 covers 19 residues. V lost 1 base to trimming and J lost 4 bases; unmatched junction nucleotides: 14. CDR3 amino acids: CASSLVRLAGGPEGETQYF. CDR3 in DNA: TGTGCCAGCAGTTTAGTTCGGCTAGCGGGAGGCCCGGAGGGAGAGACCCAGTACTTC.

The chain has TRBV6-1 and TRBJ2-7, with D perhaps TRBD1 (6 bases). There are 17 residues in the CDR3. The germline CDR1 and CDR2 sequences are MNHNS and SASEGT. Trimming pared 5 bases from V and 2 bases from J, leaving 22 bases between. CDR3 in DNA: TGTGCCAGCAGTCCACGACATGACAGGCCTGCCACCTACGAGCAGTACTTC. Protein sequence: CASSPRHDRPATYEQYF.

CDR3 protein: CSAEMGGGAYEQYF. CDR3 DNA sequence: TGCAGTGCTGAAATGGGGGGAGGAGCCTACGAGCAGTACTTC. V gene TRBV20-1 combines with J gene TRBJ2-7; weak D call: TRBD2 (6 bases). Between the trimmed V and J ends, which lost 5 bases and 2 bases, there was a span of 16 bases. The germline V gene has CDR1 DFQATT and CDR2 SNEGSKA (reference sequence). There are 14 residues in the CDR3.

The rearrangement links TRBV12-3 or TRBV12-4 to TRBJ2-5; 15 bases are a match to TRBD2. The CDR3 extends over 17 amino acids. The V segment lost 3 bases and the J segment 5 bases; nucleotides outside the gene matches: 7. CDR3 sequence (DNA): TGTGCCAGCAGTTTGCCTGGACTAGCGGGAGGGTGGGAGACCCAGTACTTC. Translation gives CASSLPGLAGGWETQYF.